The 4 T cell receptor beta chains in this list originate from one sample, sequenced in a study of post-analysis software for immune sequencing data (dated by TCRdb to about 2015). Receptors were amplified or captured by PCR. The sequencing machine was an Illumina HiSeq 2500. Unique molecular identifiers were incorporated into TCR beta cDNA libraries to reduce PCR and sequencing biases. TCRdb handled the public reads itself, with Q25 trimming in fastp and clone calling in MiXCR, and kept productive beta chains. Each entry is one CDR3 protein sequence, shown with its most common DNA and genes. In this sample the table shows 800,000 to 950,000 distinct CDR3 sequences, approximately 53% of which occur a single time. Approximately 4.5% of the sample belongs to the ten largest clones. What the authors observed across the whole study: Significantly higher frequencies in patients than in controls were found for several TRBV segments, including TRBV5-6, TRBV5-1 and TRBV20-1.

No antigen has been identified for these receptors. The sample consisted of blood. These receptors all stem from a girl aged 10 to 17 with multiple sclerosis.

The rearrangement joins TRBV3-1 to TRBJ2-5, with 11 bases identical to TRBD2. This CDR3 comprises 16 residues. The germline V gene encodes CDR1 LGHDT and CDR2 YNNKEL (reference sequence). With 4 bases clipped from V and 2 bases from J, the junction kept 6 bases outside the gene matches. The CDR3 DNA sequence: TGTGCCAGCAGCCTTAGGGGACTAGCGGCACAAGAGACCCAGTACTTC. Amino acid sequence: CASSLRGLAAQETQYF.

This clonotype has just a few counts. The rearrangement joins TRBV29-1 to TRBJ2-5; no firm D call. Trimming stripped 5 bases from V and 4 bases from J, with 20 bases between. Germline V gene data show CDR1 as SQVTM and CDR2 as ANQGSEA. This CDR3 contains 15 residues. The CDR3 protein is CSVTPSPALGETQYF. CDR3 in DNA: TGCAGCGTTACGCCCAGCCCAGCTCTCGGAGAGACCCAGTACTTC.

The chain is built from TRBV7-3 and TRBJ2-3; maybe TRBD2 (6 bases). There are 15 residues in the CDR3. V lost 3 bases and J lost 1, with 11 bases in between. Germline CDR1 and CDR2: SGHTA and FQGTGA. CDR3 amino acids: CASSFQRARTDTQYF. CDR3 nucleotide sequence: TGTGCCAGCAGCTTCCAGCGGGCCCGCACAGATACGCAGTATTTT.

V is TRBV5-1 and J is TRBJ2-1; no definite D call. The germline V gene has CDR1 SGHRS and CDR2 YFSETQ. The CDR3 sequence is 14 residues long. Trimming cost V 2 bases and J 3 bases, with 9 bases left between them. This chain's CDR3 is CASSLGWDYNEQFF. Written as DNA, the CDR3 is TGCGCCAGCAGCTTAGGTTGGGACTACAATGAGCAGTTCTTC.